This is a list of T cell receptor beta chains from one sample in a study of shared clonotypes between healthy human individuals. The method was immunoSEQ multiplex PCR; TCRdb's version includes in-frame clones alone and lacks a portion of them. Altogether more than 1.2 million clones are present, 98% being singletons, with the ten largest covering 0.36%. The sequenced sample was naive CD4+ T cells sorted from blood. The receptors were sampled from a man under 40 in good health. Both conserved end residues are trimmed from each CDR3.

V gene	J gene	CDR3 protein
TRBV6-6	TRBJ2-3	ASSFLAGNTDTQY
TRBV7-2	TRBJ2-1	ASSLGITRF
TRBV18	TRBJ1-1	ASSLSPGYTEAF
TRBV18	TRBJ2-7	ASSRLGEGGEQY
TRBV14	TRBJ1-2	ASSPPGSPLYGYT
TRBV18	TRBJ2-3	ASSPISTDTQY
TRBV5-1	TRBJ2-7	ASSLNRGSHEQY
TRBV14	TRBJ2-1	ASSQVLRGF
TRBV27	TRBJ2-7	ASRSQPYEQY
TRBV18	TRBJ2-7	ASSWSYEQY
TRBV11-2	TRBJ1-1	ASSDPGQNTEAF
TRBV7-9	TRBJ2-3	ASSQPGSRRY
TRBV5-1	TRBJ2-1	ASSLANGQGHL
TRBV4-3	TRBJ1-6	ASSQESRTAYNSPLH
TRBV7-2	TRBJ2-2	ASSSSRTGRTGELF
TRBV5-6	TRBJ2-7	ASSLAEDTGTSSYEQY
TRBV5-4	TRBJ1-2	ASSLESSLYGYT
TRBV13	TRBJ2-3	ASSLESRRTSTDTQY
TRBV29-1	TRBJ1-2	SVTEPYGYT
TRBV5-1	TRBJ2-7	ASSRSLAGSSYEQY
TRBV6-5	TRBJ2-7	ASSYRGSYEQY
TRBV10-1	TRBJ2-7	ASRSGQGSEQY
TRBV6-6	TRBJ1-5	ASTLREQQPQH
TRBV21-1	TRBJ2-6	ASSKGPANVLT
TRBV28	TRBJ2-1	ATQLNGPAYNEQF
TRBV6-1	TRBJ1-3	ASSDRGKGNTIY
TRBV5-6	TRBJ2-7	ASSLRKYEQY
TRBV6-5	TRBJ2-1	ASNNLRGPQF
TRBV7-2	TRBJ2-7	ASSQGAPYEQY
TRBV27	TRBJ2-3	ASSYRGLSTDTQY
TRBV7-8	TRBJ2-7	ASSPRGRRSYEQY
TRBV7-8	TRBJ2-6	ASSLTASGANVLT
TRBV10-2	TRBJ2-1	ASSDLAGLFNEQF
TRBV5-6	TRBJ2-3	ASSLYGSTDTQY
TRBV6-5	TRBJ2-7	ASSYSSAYEQY